The entry below gives a single T cell receptor beta chain sequence along with its context. This record belongs to a study of cytomegalovirus exposure and HLA in healthy donors. PCR primers comprised 60 Vbeta and 13 Jbeta primers. Produced via immunoSEQ multiplex PCR; TCRdb's table is partial and in-frame only. This table holds 210,000 or so clones, roughly 84% found once. The receptor's source is a girl between 5 and 17 years old in good health and CMV-seronegative. The source material was PBMCs.

CDR3: CSVERLGLSEQYF. The CDR3 DNA follows: TGCAGCGTTGAACGTTTGGGCTTGTCCGAGCAGTACTTC. The chain is built from TRBV29-1 and TRBJ2-7; no clear D. The V gene lost 2 bases and the J gene lost 6 bases, with 14 bases spanning the gap. The length of the CDR3 is 13 residues. Germline V CDR1 and CDR2: SQVTM, ANQGSEA.